The 3 T cell receptor beta chains in this list originate from one sample, sequenced in a study of T cells in Graves' hyperthyroidism and ophthalmopathy. Authors of the study amplified TCR beta CDR3 regions from RNA transcripts. An initial round of RT-PCR targeting the TCR CDR3 relied on the HTBI primer set. TCRdb reprocessed the multiplex PCR reads via MiXCR and lists one record per CDR3 protein. Among a few hundred thousand distinct CDR3 sequences listed, 12% to 15% were seen once. Sequenced input: blood. The receptors derive from a woman between 18 and 29 years old with Graves' hyperthyroidism.

This clonotype was recorded at least ten times. This chain uses TRBV11-2 with TRBJ2-2, with TRBD2 matching 13 bases. Germline V gives CDR1 SGHAT, CDR2 FQNNGV. Trimming removed 2 bases from V and 3 bases from J; junction bases left unmatched: 6. The CDR3 length is 18 residues. CDR3: CASSLPLAGGPDTGELFF. CDR3 DNA: TGTGCCAGCAGCTTACCACTAGCGGGAGGGCCAGACACCGGGGAGCTGTTTTTT.

This clonotype was seen at least ten times. The CDR3 sequence: CASSRIQGDEQYF. CDR3 nucleotides: TGTGCCAGCAGCCGGATTCAGGGAGATGAGCAGTACTTC. The chain combines TRBV7-9 with TRBJ2-7, with D perhaps assigned TRBD1 or TRBD2 (5 bases each). This CDR3 comprises 13 residues. V was pared by 5 bases and J by 7 bases, with 15 bases between. Per the germline V gene, CDR1 is SEHNR and CDR2 is FQNEAQ (reference sequence). The variable domain in full, with the rest retrieved from reference TRBV7-9 and TRBJ2-7, is DTGVSQNPRHKITKRGQNVTFRCDPISEHNRLYWYRQTLGQGPEFLTYFQNEAQLEKSRLLSDRFSAERPKGSFSTLEIQRTEQGDSAMYLCASSRIQGDEQYFGPGTRLTVT.

This clonotype was counted ten times or more. The rearrangement uses TRBV12-3 or TRBV12-4 and TRBJ1-1, with 7 bases identical to TRBD1. V shed 5 bases, J shed 2 bases, and the junction held 8 bases outside the gene matches. The CDR3 contains 15 residues. The CDR3 region has the DNA TGTGCCAGCAGTCCCATGACAGGGAGAAACACTGAAGCTTTCTTT. Its translation: CASSPMTGRNTEAFF.